This T cell receptor (beta chain) was documented in a study of cytomegalovirus exposure and HLA in healthy donors. Libraries were prepared by immunoSEQ multiplex PCR; TCRdb keeps only in-frame clonotypes and omits some of them. This sample has over 250,000 clones, with about nine tenths found just once. The CDR3 is 12 residues long. Germline V lookup: CDR1 GTSNPN, CDR2 SVGIG (reference sequence). With 0 bases removed from V and 5 bases from J, the gap between germline ends came to 7 bases. The TCR comes from a woman in her twenties or thirties in good health and CMV-seropositive. Sequenced input: PBMCs. The chain recombines TRBV30 with TRBJ1-2; D gene ambiguous. This CDR3 reads CAWSVGFYGYTF. The CDR3 DNA reads as TGTGCCTGGAGTGTAGGTTTTTATGGCTACACCTTC.